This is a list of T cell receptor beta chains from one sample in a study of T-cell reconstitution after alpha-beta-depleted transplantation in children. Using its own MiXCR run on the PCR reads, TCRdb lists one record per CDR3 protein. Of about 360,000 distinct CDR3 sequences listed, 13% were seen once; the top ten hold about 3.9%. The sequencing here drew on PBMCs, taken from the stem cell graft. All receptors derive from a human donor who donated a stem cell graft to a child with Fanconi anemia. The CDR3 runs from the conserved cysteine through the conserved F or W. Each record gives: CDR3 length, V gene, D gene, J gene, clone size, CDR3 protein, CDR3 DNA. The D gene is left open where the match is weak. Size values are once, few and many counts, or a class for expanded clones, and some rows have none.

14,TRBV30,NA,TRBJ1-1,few,CATNGWGRNTEAFF,TGTGCTACCAACGGGTGGGGACGCAACACTGAAGCTTTCTTT
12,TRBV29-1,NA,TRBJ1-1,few,CSVTALNTEAFF,TGCAGCGTGACAGCATTAAACACTGAAGCTTTCTTT
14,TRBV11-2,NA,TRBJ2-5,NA,CASSLAAHQETQYF,TGTGCCAGCAGCTTAGCCGCCCATCAAGAGACCCAGTACTTC
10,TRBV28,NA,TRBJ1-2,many,CASGLGGYTF,TGTGCCAGCGGCCTAGGTGGCTACACCTTC
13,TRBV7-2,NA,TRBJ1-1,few,CASAPDTSTEAFF,TGTGCCAGCGCCCCAGACACATCCACTGAAGCTTTCTTT
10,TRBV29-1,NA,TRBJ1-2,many,CSALDRGYTF,TGCAGCGCCCTCGACAGGGGCTACACCTTC
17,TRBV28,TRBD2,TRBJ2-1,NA,CASRNIAGEGLSNEQFF,TGTGCCAGCAGAAATATAGCGGGAGAGGGACTCTCCAATGAGCAGTTCTTC
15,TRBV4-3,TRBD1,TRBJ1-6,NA,CASSQATGTGGPLHF,TGCGCCAGCAGCCAAGCGACCGGGACAGGAGGTCCCCTCCACTTT
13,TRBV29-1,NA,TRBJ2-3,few,CSVEDPRSYTQYF,TGCAGCGTTGAAGATCCCCGGAGCTATACGCAGTATTTT
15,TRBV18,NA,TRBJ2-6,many,CASSPMASGANVLTF,TGTGCCAGCTCACCGATGGCCTCTGGGGCCAACGTCCTGACTTTC
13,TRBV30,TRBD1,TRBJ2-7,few,CAWSSGQGYEQYF,TGTGCCTGGAGTTCGGGACAGGGCTACGAGCAGTACTTC
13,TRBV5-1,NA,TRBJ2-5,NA,CASSFQEQETQYF,TGCGCCAGCAGCTTCCAGGAGCAAGAGACCCAGTACTTC
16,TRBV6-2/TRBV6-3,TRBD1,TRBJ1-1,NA,CASSHPLGTGKTEAFF,TGTGCCAGCAGTCACCCCCTGGGGACAGGGAAGACTGAAGCTTTCTTT
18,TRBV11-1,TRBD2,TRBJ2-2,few,CASSRTSGDLMNTGELFF,TGTGCCAGCAGTCGGACTAGCGGGGATCTAATGAACACCGGGGAGCTGTTTTTT
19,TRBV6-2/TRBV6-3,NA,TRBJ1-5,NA,CASSYQTDRGHTSNQPQHF,TGTGCCAGCAGTTACCAGACCGACCGGGGACACACTAGCAATCAGCCCCAGCATTTT
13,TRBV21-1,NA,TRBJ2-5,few,CASSPQWQETQYF,TGTGCCAGCAGCCCCCAGTGGCAAGAGACCCAGTACTTC
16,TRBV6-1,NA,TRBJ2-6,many,CAGSGNRVSGANVLTF,TGTGCCGGATCCGGGAACAGGGTCTCTGGGGCCAACGTCCTGACTTTC